Listed here is a single TCR beta chain. The antigen remains undetermined. The data originate from a study of untreated major depressive disorder. General study results and limits: Compared with controls, depressed patients showed more TRBV05-01 (Vbeta 5.1) usage in CD4+ T cells.

Assay used: immunoSEQ multiplex PCR; TCRdb lists only in-frame clones, some missing. The sample records under 15,000 clones, about 90% being singletons. The CDR3 sequence is 11 residues long. With 3 bases removed from V and 3 bases from J, the gap between germline ends came to 3 bases. Looked up from germline, CDR1 is SQVTM and CDR2 is ANQGSEA. The TCR originated in a woman in her thirties with major depressive disorder. The rearrangement joins TRBV29-1 to TRBJ1-5; D unresolved. The sequenced sample consisted of CD4+ T cells from PBMCs. CDR3 nucleotides: TGCAGCGTTGAGTTCAATCAGCCCCAGCATTTT. It encodes CSVEFNQPQHF.